The following is a TCR beta chain sequence with its context. Its antigen is currently unknown. These data come from a study of shared clonotypes between healthy human individuals. Study-wide points: The low donor count limited represented genetic and exposure-history diversity.

The germline gives CDR1 SGHRS, CDR2 YFSETQ. The V end lost 0 bases, the J end lost 4 bases, and 14 bases lay between the germline ends. The CDR3 has 16 residues. Genomic DNA of every subset was divided equally among multiple immunoSEQ plates. Using immunoSEQ multiplex PCR, the repertoire was profiled, and TCRdb retains in-frame clones only, with some absent. Among fewer than 2.5 million clones listed, approximately 93% were seen once. The chain recombines TRBV5-1 with TRBJ1-3; unclear D gene. Material for sequencing was naive CD4+ T cells from PBMCs. As for subset: CD45RA+ positively selected. This clonotype was obtained from a young man in good health. Some clones in this sample may be carry-over from other donors' samples. The CDR3, as DNA: TGCGCCAGCAGCTTGGTAGCGTCTTCTAACGGAAACACCATATATTTT. It specifies CASSLVASSNGNTIYF.